This T cell receptor beta chain was identified in a study of Graves' ophthalmopathy and Graves' hyperthyroidism. Study-level information: Peripheral blood sampling occurred at initial diagnosis, before any treatment. Broader study findings: For predicting ophthalmopathy progression, the model had 60% to 71% sensitivity and 72.22% specificity. Blood samples also showed most expanded thyroid clonotypes exceeding 0.001 frequency.

No donor had other autoimmune disease, uncontrolled infection, pregnancy or lactation. The study amplified TCR beta CDR3 regions using RNA transcripts. First-round RT-PCR relied on HTBI primers, and a second-round multiplex PCR came next. TCRdb used MiXCR to reprocess the multiplex PCR reads, holding one entry per CDR3 protein. The sample consists of hundreds of thousands of distinct CDR3 sequences, 22% of them appearing once. This clonotype has at least ten counts. What it recognizes is unknown. Sequenced: peripheral blood. The receptor comes from a woman aged 18-35 years with stable Graves' hyperthyroidism. Some clones in this sample may be carry-over from other donors' samples.

CDR3 sequence (DNA): TGTGCCAGCAGTGAATGGGGAGCGGGCGAGCAGTACTTC. It is translated as CASSEWGAGEQYF. This chain joins TRBV6-1 and TRBJ2-7; tentative D call: TRBD2 (6 bases). This CDR3 spans 13 amino acids. Trimming shortened V by 2 bases and J by 6 bases, and 11 bases separated the two germline ends. The germline CDR1 and CDR2 sequences are MNHNS and SASEGT.